These 26 T cell receptor beta chains came from one sample sequenced in a study of tumor-infiltrating lymphocytes in oesophageal squamous cell carcinoma. In TCRdb, the PCR reads were re-called with MiXCR into one record per CDR3 protein. Of some 11,000 distinct CDR3 sequences listed, roughly 52% are singletons. Sequenced: esophageal tumor tissue. These receptors were collected from a female donor with esophageal squamous cell carcinoma.

The chain employs TRBV7-2 and TRBJ2-1; 10 bases are a match to TRBD1. TRBJ2-5 matches the DNA end more closely, so the J call is doubtful. Germline V gene sequence: CDR1 SGHTA, CDR2 FQGNSA. The CDR3 is 13 residues long. The chain's CDR3 is CASSAGQGQTQYF. Here the CDR3 DNA reads TGTGCCAGCAGCGCGGGACAGGGGCAGACCCAGTACTTC.

This clonotype is large in the sample. The V and J genes are TRBV7-2 and TRBJ2-6; D remains unclear. CDR1 is SGHTA, CDR2 FQGNSA, per germline. The CDR3 sequence is 16 residues long. V was shortened by 4 bases and J by 0 bases, with 10 bases between the two germline ends. The CDR3 is CASSSRASSGANVLTF. The CDR3 region has the DNA TGTGCCAGCAGCTCTCGGGCTTCCTCTGGGGCCAACGTCCTGACTTTC.

This clonotype was picked up one time. One end of the junction varies from germline; a read error may be responsible. The CDR3 bases are TGTGCCAGCAGCCCCCTAGGGGCCTGGGGAGAGACCCAGTACTTT. It translates to CASSPLGAWGETQYF. The chain joins TRBV7-2 to TRBJ1-6, with D possibly TRBD1 on 5 matching bases. CDR1 is SGHTA and CDR2 is FQGNSA in the germline V gene. The CDR3 runs 15 residues.

This clonotype turned up a few times. The chain is built from TRBV29-1 and TRBJ1-1; TRBD1 matches 9 bases. The CDR3 has 13 amino acids. Per the germline V gene, CDR1 is SQVTM and CDR2 is ANQGSEA. Trimming removed 7 bases from V and 1 base from J; junction bases left unmatched: 4. The CDR3 DNA sequence: TGCAGCGCCCGGACAGGGGCGAACACTGAAGCTTTCTTT. Translation gives CSARTGANTEAFF.

The V gene is TRBV19, the J gene TRBJ1-5; 7 bases match TRBD1. CDR3 length equals 14 residues. The V gene's germline CDR1 is LNHDA and CDR2 SQIVND (reference sequence). Trimming removed 3 bases from V and 6 bases from J; junction bases left unmatched: 5. This chain's CDR3 is CASSIQGGGQPQHF. As DNA, the CDR3 is TGTGCCAGTAGTATCCAGGGGGGAGGTCAGCCCCAGCATTTT.

Notes on this clonotype: This sequence may be a read error, since a much larger clone differs from it by one base. This chain links TRBV11-3 with TRBJ2-1, with D perhaps TRBD1 (6 bases). CDR3 length equals 16 residues. CDR1 is SGHNT, CDR2 YENEEA, per germline. V gave up 3 bases and J gave up 10 bases, with 22 bases separating them. The DNA of the CDR3 is TGTGCCAGCAGCTTCCGGACAGAAATAAGCTCCTACGAGCAGTTCTTC. Amino acids: CASSFRTEISSYEQFF.

This clonotype was counted between two and nine times. The chain recombines TRBV6-1 with TRBJ2-1; 8 positions agree with TRBD2. The CDR3 covers 13 residues. Germline V gives CDR1 MNHNS, CDR2 SASEGT. The junction had 1 base not matched to a gene; V was cut back by 7 bases and J by 2 bases. The CDR3 nucleotides read TGTGCCAGCACGGGGGGGGCCTACAATGAGCAGTTCTTC. Protein product: CASTGGAYNEQFF.

By its share, this clonotype is large. The rearrangement uses TRBV11-2 and TRBJ2-1; tentatively, D is TRBD1 or TRBD2 (5 bases each). The length of the CDR3 is 15 residues. Trimming removed 2 bases from V and 3 bases from J, with 11 bases in between. Per germline, CDR1 SGHAT and CDR2 FQNNGV. The chain's CDR3 is CASSLSRGDYNEQFF. The CDR3 region has the DNA TGTGCCAGCAGCTTAAGCCGGGGCGACTACAATGAGCAGTTCTTC.

V usage is TRBV7-3 and J usage is TRBJ2-5; 7 bases fit TRBD2. The tail of the sequence fits TRBJ2-1 better, so the J call may be wrong. The CDR3 contains 16 residues. Germline assignment: CDR1 SGHTA and CDR2 FQGTGA. CDR3 protein: CASSLGAGEGYNEQFF. For the CDR3, the DNA is TGTGCCAGCAGCTTAGGGGCGGGAGAAGGCTACAATGAGCAGTTCTTC.

By sample fraction, this clonotype is medium-sized. The CDR3 DNA reads TGCGCCAGCCAAAGGACAGGGGAATTCGAGCAGTACTTC. Its protein product is CASQRTGEFEQYF. This chain uses TRBV10-1 with TRBJ2-7; 9 nucleotides match TRBD1. CDR3 length: 13 amino acids. Germline CDR1 reads WNHNN; CDR2 reads SYGVQD (reference sequence). With 8 bases clipped from V and 6 bases from J, the junction kept 8 bases outside the gene matches.

This clonotype was found many times. CDR3 coding DNA: TGTGCCAGCAGCCCCGCCGGGACAGGGGGCTTGAGTGAAGCTTTCTTT. It translates to CASSPAGTGGLSEAFF. This chain links TRBV5-4 with TRBJ1-1, with 12 bases matching TRBD1. This CDR3 contains 16 residues. Unmatched junction bases numbered 11, after V lost 4 bases and J lost 7 bases. CDR1 and CDR2 from the germline V gene are SGHNT and YYREEE (reference sequence).

The chain combines TRBV6-2 or TRBV6-3 with TRBJ2-7; no firm D call. The DNA end is more similar to TRBJ2-1, so the J call may be wrong. This CDR3 region has 14 residues. Germline CDR1 is MNHEY and CDR2 is SVGEGT. CDR3 coding DNA: TGTGCCAGCAGCCCCACTGGCTCCTACAATGAGCAGTTCTTC. It specifies CASSPTGSYNEQFF.

DNA for the CDR3: TGTGCCACCAGCAGAGATAGAAGTTTATACTCCCCCCTCCACTTT. Translation: CATSRDRSLYSPLHF. The chain combines TRBV15 with TRBJ1-6; D not certain. Germline CDR1 is LNHNV and CDR2 is YYDKDF (reference sequence). This CDR3 comprises 15 residues. V lost 0 bases and J lost 13, with 16 bases in between. Looking up the rest from reference TRBV15 and TRBJ1-6 gives the full variable domain: DAMVIQNPRYQVTQFGKPVTLSCSQTLNHNVMYWYQQKSSQAPKLLFHYYDKDFNNEADTPDNFQSRRPNTSFCFLDIRSPGLGDTAMYLCATSRDRSLYSPLHFGNGTRLTVT.

The gene calls are TRBV7-6 and TRBJ2-4; D remains ambiguous. V lost 2 bases and J 13 bases, leaving 15 bases between the germline ends. The CDR3 runs to 13 residues. Germline CDR1 is SGHVS and CDR2 is FNYEAQ. The CDR3 coding sequence is TGTGCCAGCAGCTTATTGTTGTACAATGAGCAGTACTTC. Its protein is CASSLLLYNEQYF. The variable domain in full, with the rest retrieved from reference TRBV7-6 and TRBJ2-4, is GAGVSQSPRYKVTKRGQDVALRCDPISGHVSLYWYRQALGQGPEFLTYFNYEAQQDKSGLPNDRFSAERPEGSISTLTIQRTEQRDSAMYRCASSLLLYNEQYFGAGTRLSVL.

This clonotype was counted a few times. The final CDR3 position lacks the conserved phenylalanine or tryptophan, pointing to a likely read error. No DNA is shown, since the ends of the CDR3 on it are uncertain; the CDR3 is the one TCRdb lists. The J gene is TRBJ2-7, the V gene TRBV6-1. The CDR3 region is 15 residues in length, termini included. CDR1 and CDR2 from the germline V gene are MNHNS and SASEGT. CDR3 region: CASSSGANYGYTFGS.

The chain uses TRBV7-6 and TRBJ2-4; the match to TRBD2 covers 7 bases. Near its end, the DNA agrees better with TRBJ2-1, so the J call may be wrong. The CDR3 spans 16 residues. Germline V gene data show CDR1 as SGHVS and CDR2 as FNYEAQ. The CDR3 DNA reads TGTGCCAGCAGCTTAGCGAGGAGCGGGACGTCCAATGAGCAGTTCTTC. It specifies CASSLARSGTSNEQFF.

This clonotype was observed at least ten times. Here the CDR3 reads CASSSPGLGYEQYF. The CDR3 region has the DNA TGTGCCAGCAGCTCGCCGGGGTTGGGCTACGAGCAGTACTTC. J is TRBJ2-7 and V is TRBV5-5, with D possibly being TRBD2 (5 bases). V shed 3 bases and J shed 3 bases, with 13 bases lying between them. Germline V gives CDR1 SGHKS, CDR2 YYEKEE (reference sequence). This CDR3 has 14 amino acids.

DNA for the CDR3: TGTGCCACCCAAGGGCTAGGAAACACCATATATTTT. Translating gives CATQGLGNTIYF. V usage is TRBV24-1 and J usage is TRBJ1-1; D unresolved. The J call may not be correct, given that the DNA end is closer to TRBJ1-3. Germline values: CDR1 KGHDR, CDR2 SFDVKD. The CDR3 runs to 12 residues.

The genes are TRBV6-1 and TRBJ2-5; 8 nucleotides align to TRBD2. Per the germline V gene, CDR1 is MNHNS and CDR2 is SASEGT. The CDR3 length is 16 residues. The J segment lost 5 bases and the V segment lost 6 bases, leaving 14 bases of the junction unmatched. The CDR3 coding sequence is TGTGCCAGCAGCCCCGGGAGAGCGGGAGTTTCGGAGACCCAGTACTTC. This codes for CASSPGRAGVSETQYF.

A single count supports this clonotype. The chain recombines TRBV6-1 with TRBJ2-7; D not certain. Germline CDR1 and CDR2: MNHNS and SASEGT. V was cut by 7 bases and J by 0 bases, with 13 bases left in between. The CDR3 totals 14 residues. CDR3 protein: CASNTESSSYEQYF. The CDR3 DNA is TGTGCCAGCAACACGGAATCAAGCTCCTACGAGCAGTACTTC.

The genes are TRBV28 and TRBJ2-5; 8 bases agree with TRBD1. The CDR3 consists of 16 residues. The trim removed 0 bases at V and 2 bases at J, leaving 5 bases unmatched. Germline loops: CDR1 MDHEN, CDR2 SYDVKM. The CDR3 DNA follows: TGTGCCAGCAGTTTATGGGTCAGGGGGCGACAAGAGACCCAGTACTTC. The encoded protein is CASSLWVRGRQETQYF.

This clonotype was observed a single time. V gene TRBV7-6 combines with J gene TRBJ2-4; D is unclear. From germline, CDR1 is SGHVS and CDR2 FNYEAQ. The CDR3 runs to 9 residues. The DNA for the CDR3 is TGTACCCACTACAATGAGCAGTACTTC. This sequence encodes CTHYNEQYF.

The V call is TRBV7-6, the J call TRBJ1-5, with 7 nucleotides matching TRBD1. V lost 5 bases and J lost 2; bases outside the gene matches: 3. This CDR3 has 14 amino acids. In germline, CDR1 is SGHVS, CDR2 FNYEAQ. CDR3 bases: TGTGCCAGCAGCAGTACAGGGGGCAATCAGCCCCAGCATTTT. It encodes CASSSTGGNQPQHF. Full variable domain (missing parts from reference TRBV7-6 and TRBJ1-5): GAGVSQSPRYKVTKRGQDVALRCDPISGHVSLYWYRQALGQGPEFLTYFNYEAQQDKSGLPNDRFSAERPEGSISTLTIQRTEQRDSAMYRCASSSTGGNQPQHFGDGTRLSIL.

Details on this clonotype: The junction and the germline gene differ at one end; a read error may be behind it. The rearrangement joins TRBV6-2 or TRBV6-3 to TRBJ2-5, with D maybe TRBD2 (5 bases). CDR3 length: 15 amino acids. Looked up from germline, CDR1 is MNHEY and CDR2 is SVGEGT. The CDR3 spells CASREEGPPNEELYF. For the CDR3, the DNA is TGTGCCAGCAGGGAAGAGGGCCCTCCTAATGAAGAACTGTATTTT.

The chain uses TRBV6-2 or TRBV6-3 and TRBJ1-5, with TRBD1 matching over 8 bases. With V trimmed by 7 bases and J by 0 bases, 2 bases remained unmatched. Germline loops: CDR1 MNHEY, CDR2 SVGEGT. There are 14 residues in the CDR3. The CDR3 is CASNDRGSNQPQHF. CDR3 coding DNA: TGTGCCAGCAATGACAGGGGTAGCAATCAGCCCCAGCATTTT.

By its share, this clonotype is medium-sized. The CDR3 DNA reads as TGTGCCAGCAGCTACCTCGGTGCTGGGGCCAACGTCCTGACTTTC. It codes for CASSYLGAGANVLTF. This chain links TRBV5-5 with TRBJ2-6; D ambiguous. V lost 3 bases, J lost 2 bases, and 9 bases lay in between. This CDR3 has 15 amino acids. Germline CDR1 is SGHKS and CDR2 is YYEKEE (reference sequence).